This T cell receptor (beta chain) was retrieved from a study of T cells in localized non-small cell lung cancer. V was pared by 2 bases and J by 11 bases, with 21 bases between. The germline V gene encodes CDR1 SGHNT and CDR2 YENEEA. This CDR3 has 15 residues. Profiling relied on immunoSEQ multiplex PCR, and the TCRdb table lists in-frame clones only, not all of them. This table holds over a thousand clones, about 35% found once. General study findings and limits: Heterogeneity stays possible, as sequencing covered only one tumor region. Adjacent lung tissue had a median around 50 of the top 100 clones found in the tumor. Adjacent uninvolved lung had the highest clonality, suggesting focused antigen responses.

This clone is categorized as medium-sized. As yet, its antigen is unknown. The sequencing here drew on lung tumor tissue, taken before any cancer treatment. The origin of this receptor is a male donor at least 60 years old with stage I lung adenocarcinoma. This chain joins TRBV11-3 and TRBJ1-1; perhaps TRBD1 as D (5 bases). The DNA of the CDR3 is TGTGCCAGCAGCTTATTAGAGGCGGGGGAAGTGGTCGCTTTCTTT. Amino acids: CASSLLEAGEVVAFF.